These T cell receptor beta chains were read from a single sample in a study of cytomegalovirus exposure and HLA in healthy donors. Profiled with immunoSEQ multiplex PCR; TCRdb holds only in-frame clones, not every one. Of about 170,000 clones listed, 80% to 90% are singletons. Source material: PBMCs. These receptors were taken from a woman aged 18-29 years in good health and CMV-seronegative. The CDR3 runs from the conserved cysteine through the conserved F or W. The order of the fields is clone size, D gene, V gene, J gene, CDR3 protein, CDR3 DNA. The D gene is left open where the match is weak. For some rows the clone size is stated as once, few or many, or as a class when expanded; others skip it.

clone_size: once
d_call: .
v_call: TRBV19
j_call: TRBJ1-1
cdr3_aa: CASSAMGGGTEAFF
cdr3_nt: TGTGCCAGTAGTGCGATGGGGGGAGGCACTGAAGCTTTCTTT

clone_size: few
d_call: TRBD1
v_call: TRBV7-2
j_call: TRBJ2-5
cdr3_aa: CASTPPRTGVETQYF
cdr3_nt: TGTGCCAGCACCCCCCCCCGGACAGGGGTAGAGACCCAGTACTTC

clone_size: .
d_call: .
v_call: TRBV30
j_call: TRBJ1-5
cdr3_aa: CAWSVRGDQPQHF
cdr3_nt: TGTGCCTGGAGTGTACGAGGCGATCAGCCCCAGCATTTT

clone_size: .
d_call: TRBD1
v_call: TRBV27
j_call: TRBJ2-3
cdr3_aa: CASSFFGQGLNTQYF
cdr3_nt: TGTGCCAGCAGTTTTTTCGGACAGGGACTTAATACGCAGTATTTT

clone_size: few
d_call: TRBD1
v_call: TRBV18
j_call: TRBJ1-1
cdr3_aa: CASSPKTGSTEAFF
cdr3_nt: TGTGCCAGCTCACCAAAGACAGGGTCTACTGAAGCTTTCTTT

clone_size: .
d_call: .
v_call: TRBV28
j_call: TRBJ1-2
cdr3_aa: CASSTWTAANYGYTF
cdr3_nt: TGTGCCAGCAGTACTTGGACAGCAGCTAACTATGGCTACACCTTC

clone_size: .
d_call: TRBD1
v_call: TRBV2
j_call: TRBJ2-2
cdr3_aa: CASREGTGRTGELFF
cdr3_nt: TGTGCCAGCAGGGAAGGGACAGGACGCACCGGGGAGCTGTTTTTT

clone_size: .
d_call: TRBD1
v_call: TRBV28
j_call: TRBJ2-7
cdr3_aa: CASSWPGTGTYEQYF
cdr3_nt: TGTGCCAGCAGCTGGCCCGGGACAGGGACCTACGAGCAGTACTTC

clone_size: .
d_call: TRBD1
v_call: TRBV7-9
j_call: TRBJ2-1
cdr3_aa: CASSFGGQGAHSFYNEQFF
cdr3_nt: TGTGCCAGCAGCTTTGGTGGACAGGGCGCGCATAGCTTCTACAATGAGCAGTTCTTC

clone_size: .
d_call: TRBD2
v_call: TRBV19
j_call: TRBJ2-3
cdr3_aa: CASSILAGGFTDTQYF
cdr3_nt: TGTGCCAGTAGTATACTAGCGGGAGGATTCACAGATACGCAGTATTTT

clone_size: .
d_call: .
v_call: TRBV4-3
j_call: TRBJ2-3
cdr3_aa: CAGSQDPGGTQYF
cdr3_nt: TGCGCCGGCAGCCAAGATCCCGGAGGTACGCAGTATTTT

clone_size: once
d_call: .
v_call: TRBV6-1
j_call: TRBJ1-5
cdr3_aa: CASSPRTDSNQPQHF
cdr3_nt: TGTGCCAGCAGTCCAAGGACAGATAGCAATCAGCCCCAGCATTTT

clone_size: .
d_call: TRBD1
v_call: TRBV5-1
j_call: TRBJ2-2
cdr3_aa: CASGGQGYTGELFF
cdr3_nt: TGCGCCAGCGGGGGACAGGGATACACCGGGGAGCTGTTTTTT

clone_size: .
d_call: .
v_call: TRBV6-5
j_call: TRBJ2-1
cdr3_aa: CASRRQFSYNEQFF
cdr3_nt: TGTGCCAGCAGACGTCAGTTCTCCTACAATGAGCAGTTCTTC

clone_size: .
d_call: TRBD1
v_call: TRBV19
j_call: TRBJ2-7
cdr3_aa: CATAGTGRGEQYF
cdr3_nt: TGTGCCACTGCCGGGACAGGGAGAGGCGAGCAGTACTTC

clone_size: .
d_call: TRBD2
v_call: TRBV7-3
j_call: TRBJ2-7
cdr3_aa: CASSWTSGEGEQYF
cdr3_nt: TGTGCCAGCAGCTGGACTAGCGGGGAAGGGGAGCAGTACTTC

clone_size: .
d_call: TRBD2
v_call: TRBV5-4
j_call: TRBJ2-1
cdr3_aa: CASSPGTSATYNEQFF
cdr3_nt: TGTGCCAGCAGCCCCGGGACTAGCGCCACCTACAATGAGCAGTTCTTC

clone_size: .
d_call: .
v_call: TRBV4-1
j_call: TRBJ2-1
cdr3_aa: CASSQMGGYEQFF
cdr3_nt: TGCGCCAGCAGCCAGATGGGCGGGTATGAGCAGTTCTTC

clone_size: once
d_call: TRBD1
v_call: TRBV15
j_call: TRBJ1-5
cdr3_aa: CATKTSRGQNNQPQHF
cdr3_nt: TGTGCCACCAAGACTTCGAGGGGACAGAACAATCAGCCCCAGCATTTT

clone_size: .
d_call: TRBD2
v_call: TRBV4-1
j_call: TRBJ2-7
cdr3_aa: CASSQDEGWGTSVSYEQYF
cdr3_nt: TGCGCCAGCAGCCAAGATGAGGGATGGGGGACTAGCGTATCCTACGAGCAGTACTTC

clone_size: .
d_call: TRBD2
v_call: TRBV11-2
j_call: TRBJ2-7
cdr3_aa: CASSLRGSGAVSSYEQYF
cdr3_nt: TGTGCCAGCAGCTTAAGAGGGAGCGGGGCTGTAAGCTCCTACGAGCAGTACTTC

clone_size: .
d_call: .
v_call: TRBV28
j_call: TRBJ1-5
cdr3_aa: CAGAQGTQPQHF
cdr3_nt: TGTGCCGGAGCTCAGGGGACCCAGCCCCAGCATTTT

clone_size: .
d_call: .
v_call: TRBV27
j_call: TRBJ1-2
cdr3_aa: CASRGANYGYTF
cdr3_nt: TGTGCCAGCCGGGGAGCTAACTATGGCTACACCTTC

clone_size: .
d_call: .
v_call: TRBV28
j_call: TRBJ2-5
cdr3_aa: CASSSGTLGQETQYF
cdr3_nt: TGTGCCAGCAGTAGCGGAACGTTAGGGCAAGAGACCCAGTACTTC

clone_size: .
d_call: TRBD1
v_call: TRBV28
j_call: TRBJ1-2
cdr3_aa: CASSFTGTGDYGYTF
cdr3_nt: TGTGCCAGCAGTTTCACCGGGACAGGGGACTATGGCTACACCTTC

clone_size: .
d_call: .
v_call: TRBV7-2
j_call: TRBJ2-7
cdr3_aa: CASTPGLAPTYEQYF
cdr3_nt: TGTGCCAGCACCCCGGGGTTGGCGCCAACCTACGAGCAGTACTTC

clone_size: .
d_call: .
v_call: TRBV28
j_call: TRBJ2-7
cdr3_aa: CASSAYREISEQYF
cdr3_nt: TGTGCCAGCAGTGCCTACAGGGAAATTAGCGAGCAGTACTTC

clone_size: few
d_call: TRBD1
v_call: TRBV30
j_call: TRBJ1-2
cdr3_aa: CAWSVPQGARYGYTF
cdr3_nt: TGTGCCTGGAGTGTCCCGCAGGGGGCGCGTTATGGCTACACCTTC

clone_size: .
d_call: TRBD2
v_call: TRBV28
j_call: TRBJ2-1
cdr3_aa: CASSSSLAGVRNEQFF
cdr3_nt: TGTGCCAGCAGTTCCTCACTAGCGGGAGTTCGCAATGAGCAGTTCTTC

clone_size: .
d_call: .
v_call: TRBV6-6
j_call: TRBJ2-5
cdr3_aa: CASRQQGWGYETQYF
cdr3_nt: TGTGCCAGCAGGCAACAGGGATGGGGTTATGAGACCCAGTACTTC

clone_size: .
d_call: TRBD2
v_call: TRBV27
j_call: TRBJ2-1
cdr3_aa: CASKGLAGSNEQFF
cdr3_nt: TGTGCCAGCAAGGGGCTAGCGGGTAGCAATGAGCAGTTCTTC

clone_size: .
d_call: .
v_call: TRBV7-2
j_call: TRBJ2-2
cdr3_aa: CASSLGRSGELFF
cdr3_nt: TGTGCCAGCAGCTTAGGCAGGTCAGGGGAGCTGTTTTTT

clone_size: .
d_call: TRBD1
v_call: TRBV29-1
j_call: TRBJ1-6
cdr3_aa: CSARDSYNSPLHF
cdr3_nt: TGCAGCGCCCGGGACAGCTATAATTCACCCCTCCACTTT

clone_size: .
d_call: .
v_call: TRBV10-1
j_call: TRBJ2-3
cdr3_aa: CASSESGSGDGTDTQYF
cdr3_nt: TGCGCCAGCAGTGAGTCAGGATCAGGGGATGGCACAGATACGCAGTATTTT

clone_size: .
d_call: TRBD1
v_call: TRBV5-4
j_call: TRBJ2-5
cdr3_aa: CASSQTDRDPRDQYF
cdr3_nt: TGTGCCAGCAGCCAAACAGACAGGGACCCGAGGGACCAGTACTTC

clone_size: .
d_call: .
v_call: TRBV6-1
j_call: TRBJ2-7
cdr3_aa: CASSERGSGNEQYF
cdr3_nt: TGTGCCAGCAGTGAAAGGGGTAGCGGTAACGAGCAGTACTTC

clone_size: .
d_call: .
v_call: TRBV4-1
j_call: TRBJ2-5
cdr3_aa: CASSQENRGSSPLNF
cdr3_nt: TGCGCCAGCAGCCAAGAAAATCGGGGTTCTTCCCCCCTCAACTTC

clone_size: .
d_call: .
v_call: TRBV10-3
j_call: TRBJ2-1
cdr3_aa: CAISERLDPYNEQFF
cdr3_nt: TGTGCCATCAGTGAACGACTAGATCCCTACAATGAGCAGTTCTTC

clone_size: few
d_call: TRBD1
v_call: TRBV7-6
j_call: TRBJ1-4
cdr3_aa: CASSQTGGEKLFF
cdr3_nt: TGTGCCAGCAGCCAGACAGGGGGTGAAAAACTGTTTTTT

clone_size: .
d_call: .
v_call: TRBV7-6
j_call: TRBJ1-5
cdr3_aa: CASSLSGNQPQHF
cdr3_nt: TGTGCCAGCAGCTTATCGGGCAATCAGCCCCAGCATTTT

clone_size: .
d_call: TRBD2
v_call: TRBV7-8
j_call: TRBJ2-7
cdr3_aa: CASSVSGISYEQYF
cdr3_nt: TGTGCCAGCAGCGTTAGCGGGATTTCCTACGAGCAGTACTTC

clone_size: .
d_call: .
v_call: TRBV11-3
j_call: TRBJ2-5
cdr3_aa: CASSRRPRGQETQYF
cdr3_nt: TGTGCCAGCAGCCGGAGACCAAGGGGGCAAGAGACCCAGTACTTC